The clone carrying this TCR beta chain was counted only a few times. Antigen specificity is unknown. This entry comes from a study of cytomegalovirus exposure and HLA in healthy donors. Regarding the study as a whole: In an earlier analysis, productive rearrangement rates for most beta V segments clustered near 87% or 30%.

PCR primers comprised 60 Vbeta and 13 Jbeta primers. Repertoires were generated with immunoSEQ multiplex PCR, while TCRdb's copy carries only in-frame clones and drops some. The sample holds about 130,000 clones, 65% to 90% seen once. Germline CDR1 SQVTM, CDR2 ANQGSEA. CDR3 length equals 16 residues. Trimming cost V 7 bases and J 0 bases, with 19 bases left between them. The sequence was collected from a girl aged 2 to 10 in good health and CMV-seronegative. The chain combines TRBV29-1 with TRBJ2-1, with D perhaps matching TRBD2 (6 bases). Sample: PBMCs. CDR3 sequence (DNA): TGCAGCGCTGTCCCGGCAGCGGGCAGCTCCTACAATGAGCAGTTCTTC. Protein product: CSAVPAAGSSYNEQFF.